These 14 T cell receptor beta chains were all obtained from the same sample, sequenced in a study of technical replicates of blood from a few donors. Sequenced by immunoSEQ multiplex PCR; TCRdb stores in-frame clones only, minus some. The sample lists approximately 90,000 clones, 95% seen once, with about 0.26% in the top ten. Source material: T cells isolated from PBMCs. These receptors were collected from a human donor in good health.

J is TRBJ2-7 and V is TRBV6-1; 7 bases are shared with TRBD1. The CDR3 has 13 amino acids. CDR1 is MNHNS and CDR2 is SASEGT in the germline V gene. The trim removed 4 bases at V and 3 bases at J, leaving 3 bases unmatched. This chain's CDR3 is CASSVGQVYEQYF. Written as DNA, the CDR3 is TGTGCCAGCAGTGTAGGACAGGTCTACGAGCAGTACTTC.

This CDR3 is CASSLEPGSKETQYF. The CDR3 DNA is TGTGCCAGCAGCTTGGAACCGGGATCAAAGGAGACCCAGTACTTC. V usage is TRBV5-4 and J usage is TRBJ2-5; D is perhaps TRBD2 (5 bases). The germline V gene encodes CDR1 SGHNT and CDR2 YYREEE (reference sequence). V was pared by 0 bases and J by 5 bases, with 14 bases between. The CDR3 extends over 15 amino acids.

The gene calls are TRBV10-3 and TRBJ2-7, with 7 bases identical to TRBD2. CDR3 length: 14 residues. V dropped 8 bases and J dropped 0; count of bases not matched to a gene: 7. Per the germline V gene, CDR1 is ENHRY and CDR2 is SYGVKD. Here the CDR3 DNA reads TGTGCCATCTCCCGGGGAGGGAGCTCCTACGAGCAGTACTTC. It encodes CAISRGGSSYEQYF.

The chain uses TRBV5-1 and TRBJ1-2, with 7 nucleotides matching TRBD1. Trimming removed 4 bases from V and 5 bases from J; junction bases left unmatched: 8. The CDR3 sequence is 14 residues long. Germline V gives CDR1 SGHRS, CDR2 YFSETQ. The CDR3 region is CASSTTGEWYGYTF. CDR3 nucleotide sequence: TGCGCCAGCAGCACCACAGGGGAGTGGTATGGCTACACCTTC.

The gene calls are TRBV4-2 and TRBJ2-2; TRBD2 matches at 7 bases. This CDR3 spans 15 amino acids. The J segment lost 1 base and the V segment lost 1 base, leaving 0 bases of the junction unmatched. Germline CDR1 is LGHNA and CDR2 is YNFKEQ. The CDR3, as DNA: TGTGCCAGCAGCCAAGCGGGGGGGAACACCGGGGAGCTGTTTTTT. This encodes CASSQAGGNTGELFF.

V usage is TRBV11-2 and J usage is TRBJ2-7; 7 bases fit TRBD2. Trimming cost V 4 bases and J 3 bases; bases outside gene matches: 9. CDR1 is SGHAT, CDR2 FQNNGV, per germline. The CDR3 sequence is 15 residues long. CDR3 DNA: TGTGCCAGCAGCTCTGCGGGGGACCCCGACTACGAGCAGTACTTC. Residues: CASSSAGDPDYEQYF.

On this clone: At the DNA level, this CDR3 is encoded by other sequences in the same sample as well. This chain uses TRBV5-1 with TRBJ2-1; the match to TRBD1 covers 7 bases. The CDR3 spans 15 residues. The V gene end was trimmed by 0 bases and the J gene end by 3 bases; junction bases not matched to a gene: 3. Per germline, CDR1 SGHRS and CDR2 YFSETQ. The CDR3 region is CASSLGAGGYNEQFF. The CDR3 nucleotides are TGCGCCAGCAGCTTGGGGGCAGGGGGCTACAATGAGCAGTTCTTC.

This clone has more than one count but fewer than ten. J is TRBJ1-1 and V is TRBV9, with D maybe TRBD1 (5 bases). This CDR3 is built from 12 residues. In germline, CDR1 is SGDLS, CDR2 YYNGEE. Trimming took 4 bases from V and 5 from J, leaving 9 bases between them. The CDR3 DNA reads TGTGCCAGCAGCACCGGGGGGACTGAAGCTTTCTTT. Translated, it gives CASSTGGTEAFF.

The gene calls are TRBV19 and TRBJ1-1, with D perhaps matching TRBD1 (6 bases). The germline CDR1 and CDR2 sequences are LNHDA and SQIVND (reference sequence). This CDR3 comprises 15 residues. The V end was cut by 0 bases, the J end by 7 bases, with 15 bases between. In DNA form, the CDR3 reads TGTGCCAGTAGTATAGACCGACAGGCTCTGTATGAAGCTTTCTTT. As protein: CASSIDRQALYEAFF.

This sequence joins TRBV18 and TRBJ1-2; D gene unclear. The V gene lost 3 bases and the J gene lost 7 bases, with 9 bases spanning the gap. Germline-derived CDR1 and CDR2 are KGHSH and LQKENI. This CDR3 contains 12 residues. The CDR3 nucleotides are TGTGCCAGCTCACCCGGGGATGGTGGCTACACCTTC. This codes for CASSPGDGGYTF.

The V and J genes are TRBV5-1 and TRBJ2-7; 13 nucleotides align to TRBD2. This CDR3 has 13 residues. CDR1 and CDR2 from the germline V gene are SGHRS and YFSETQ. V was pared by 8 bases and J by 1 base, with 0 bases of the junction left unmatched. The CDR3 sequence: CARLAGGSYEQYF. The CDR3 DNA is TGCGCCAGACTAGCGGGAGGGTCCTACGAGCAGTACTTC. The full variable domain, in which reference TRBV5-1 and TRBJ2-7 provide the parts outside the CDR3, is KAGVTQTPRYLIKTRGQQVTLSCSPISGHRSVSWYQQTPGQGLQFLFEYFSETQRNKGNFPGRFSGRQFSNSRSEMNVSTLELGDSALYLCARLAGGSYEQYFGPGTRLTVT.

This chain links TRBV28 with TRBJ1-5, with D perhaps matching TRBD1 (5 bases). The CDR3 totals 12 residues. Trimming took off 3 bases at V and 11 bases at J, with 11 bases between the two ends. The germline V gene has CDR1 MDHEN and CDR2 SYDVKM. CDR3 DNA: TGTGCCAGCAGTTTTTGGGGCTCGGCCCAGCATTTT. This codes for CASSFWGSAQHF. Together with reference TRBV28 and TRBJ1-5, the CDR3 gives the full variable domain: DVKVTQSSRYLVKRTGEKVFLECVQDMDHENMFWYRQDPGLGLRLIYFSYDVKMKEKGDIPEGYSVSREKKERFSLILESASTNQTSMYLCASSFWGSAQHFGDGTRLSIL.

The genes are TRBV28 and TRBJ1-1; no reliable D call. V was clipped by 3 bases and J by 4 bases, with 6 bases between them. Germline V gene data show CDR1 as MDHEN and CDR2 as SYDVKM. CDR3 length: 12 amino acids. The CDR3, as DNA: TGTGCCAGCAGTTTGCGAGGCACTGAAGCTTTCTTT. Residues: CASSLRGTEAFF. Supplemented by reference TRBV28 and TRBJ1-1, the full variable domain reads DVKVTQSSRYLVKRTGEKVFLECVQDMDHENMFWYRQDPGLGLRLIYFSYDVKMKEKGDIPEGYSVSREKKERFSLILESASTNQTSMYLCASSLRGTEAFFGQGTRLTVV.

The chain uses TRBV12-5 and TRBJ2-5; TRBD2 agrees at 9 bases. The J segment lost 2 bases and the V segment lost 1 base, leaving 2 bases of the junction unmatched. The length of the CDR3 is 15 residues. Looked up from germline, CDR1 is LGHNT and CDR2 is FRNRAP. The CDR3 bases are TGTGCTAGTGGTTTGGGACTAGCGGTTCAAGAGACCCAGTACTTC. Amino acid sequence: CASGLGLAVQETQYF.